This T cell receptor beta chain is drawn from a study of radiotherapy plus CTLA-4 blockade in lung cancer. Study context: Objective responses arose in approximately 17% of patients, and 31% experienced disease control.

Study findings and constraints: Researchers report tumor-derived TCR clones expanding in blood after radiotherapy plus ipilimumab. The authors reported that early blood T cell clone dynamics, with interferon-beta, best predicted response.

Only one count was recorded for this clone. No antigen is known for it. This CDR3 has 17 residues. CDR1 is MGHDK, CDR2 SYGVNS, per germline. With 2 bases removed from V and 7 bases from J, the gap between germline ends came to 22 bases. The method was immunoSEQ multiplex PCR; TCRdb's version includes in-frame clones alone and lacks a portion of them. This table holds 110,000 or so clones, around 75% found once. The chain links TRBV25-1 to TRBJ2-3; maybe TRBD2 (5 bases). This material consisted of peripheral blood, taken from a patient treated with radiotherapy plus ipilimumab. This receptor was taken from a human donor with non-small cell lung cancer who had a partial response to radiotherapy plus ipilimumab. The CDR3: CASSEDRELVSRYTQYF. CDR3 coding DNA: TGTGCCAGCAGTGAAGATCGTGAACTAGTTAGTAGATATACGCAGTATTTT.